Shown below are 12 T cell receptor beta chains from a single sample sequenced in a study of T cell responses to AZD1222 COVID-19 vaccine. Sequenced by immunoSEQ multiplex PCR; TCRdb stores in-frame clones only, minus some. The data contain 90,000 to 120,000 clones, more than 85% of them singletons. Sequenced here: peripheral blood, sampled on day 0 of AZD1222 vaccination. The source of these receptors is an adult in good health.

The V gene is TRBV28, the J gene TRBJ1-1; no firm D call. V lost 6 bases to trimming and J lost 4 bases, with 12 bases between them. Germline CDR1 is MDHEN and CDR2 is SYDVKM. The CDR3 sequence is 13 residues long. CDR3 amino acids: CASRFGVSTEAFF. The CDR3 coding sequence is TGTGCCAGCAGGTTTGGGGTATCCACTGAAGCTTTCTTT.

The gene calls are TRBV27 and TRBJ2-7, with 9 bases fitting TRBD1. In germline, CDR1 is MNHEY, CDR2 SMNVEV (reference sequence). CDR3 length equals 14 residues. V lost 8 bases to trimming and J lost 3 bases; unmatched junction nucleotides: 8. The CDR3 reads CASSLDRGGYEQYF. The CDR3 DNA reads TGTGCCAGCTCCCTGGACAGGGGCGGCTACGAGCAGTACTTC.

The V gene is TRBV11-3, the J gene TRBJ2-1; the D gene could be TRBD1 or TRBD2 (5 bases each). CDR3 size: 14 residues. CDR1 is SGHNT, CDR2 YENEEA, per germline. V was pared by 4 bases and J by 9 bases, with 16 bases between. This chain's CDR3 is CASSSRVSGGEQFF. For the CDR3, the DNA is TGTGCCAGCAGCTCCCGGGTTTCTGGGGGTGAGCAGTTCTTC.

The chain links TRBV2 to TRBJ2-2; perhaps D is TRBD1 or TRBD2 (6 bases each). CDR1 and CDR2 (germline): SNHLY, FYNNEI. V gave up 8 bases and J gave up 3 bases, with 19 bases separating them. The CDR3 extends over 16 amino acids. The CDR3 nucleotides read TGTGCCAGCGTGTTCGGGGGCACCGGGTACACCGGGGAGCTGTTTTTT. This gives the protein CASVFGGTGYTGELFF.

The chain recombines TRBV19 with TRBJ2-1; TRBD2 matches at 11 bases. CDR1 LNHDA and CDR2 SQIVND come from the germline V gene (reference sequence). This CDR3 spans 15 amino acids. The V segment lost 2 bases and the J segment 8 bases; nucleotides outside the gene matches: 5. CDR3 loop: CASSILAGGFYEQFF. The DNA of the CDR3 is TGTGCCAGTAGTATACTAGCGGGAGGTTTCTATGAGCAGTTCTTC.

Worth noting for this clone: Other DNA sequences in this sample translate to the same CDR3. The chain combines TRBV18 with TRBJ2-5; D is ambiguous. The CDR3 is 13 amino acids. Germline CDR1 and CDR2: KGHSH and LQKENI. V lost 2 bases and J 2 bases, leaving 6 bases between the germline ends. The CDR3 spells CASSPTRQETQYF. The DNA of the CDR3 is TGTGCCAGCTCACCAACAAGACAAGAGACCCAGTACTTC.

The V call is TRBV18, the J call TRBJ1-5; D gene uncertain. CDR3 size: 14 residues. The V gene lost 2 bases and the J gene lost 1 base, with 6 bases spanning the gap. Germline V gives CDR1 KGHSH, CDR2 LQKENI. The DNA of the CDR3 is TGTGCCAGCTCACCAGAGCAGAGCAATCAGCCCCAGCATTTT. It is translated as CASSPEQSNQPQHF.

The chain joins TRBV4-3 to TRBJ1-4; D not resolved. Trimming took off 1 base at V and 0 bases at J, with 6 bases between the two ends. In germline, CDR1 is LGHNA, CDR2 YSLEER. This CDR3 contains 15 residues. The CDR3 region has the DNA TGCGCCAGCAGCCAAGGTTCAGCAACTAATGAAAAACTGTTTTTT. It is translated as CASSQGSATNEKLFF.

This chain links TRBV29-1 with TRBJ1-1; a possible D gene is TRBD1 (5 bases). There are 16 residues in the CDR3. The germline V and J ends were trimmed by 0 bases and 1 base, with 15 bases remaining between them. In germline, CDR1 is SQVTM, CDR2 ANQGSEA. The DNA for the CDR3 is TGCAGCGTTGAAGATCGGCAGGGCCAGCCGAACACTGAAGCTTTCTTT. Residues: CSVEDRQGQPNTEAFF.

The gene calls are TRBV7-2 and TRBJ1-1, with TRBD1 matching 7 bases. The length of the CDR3 is 14 residues. V dropped 5 bases and J dropped 2; count of bases not matched to a gene: 5. Germline values: CDR1 SGHTA, CDR2 FQGNSA. This CDR3 reads CASSPGTVNTEAFF. DNA of the CDR3: TGTGCCAGCAGCCCAGGGACAGTTAACACTGAAGCTTTCTTT.

The chain joins TRBV12-3 or TRBV12-4 to TRBJ1-5; D not resolved. This CDR3 contains 13 residues. V dropped 6 bases and J dropped 0 bases, with 6 bases sitting between them. The CDR3 nucleotides read TGTGCCAGCAGGGACGGTAGCAATCAGCCCCAGCATTTT. Translation gives CASRDGSNQPQHF.

The chain couples TRBV27 to TRBJ2-2, with D possibly TRBD1 on 6 matching bases. Trimming left V 6 bases short and J 3 bases short, with 14 bases between. The CDR3 totals 15 residues. From germline, CDR1 is MNHEY and CDR2 SMNVEV (reference sequence). In DNA, the CDR3 is TGTGCCAGCAGCTCAACAGGGATGGACACCGGGGAGCTGTTTTTT. Amino acids: CASSSTGMDTGELFF.